This TCR beta chain was obtained from a study of glioma-infiltrating T cells after dendritic cell vaccination. This clone was recorded once. TCRdb keeps only in-frame clones here, not all; method: immunoSEQ multiplex PCR. The table has 80,000 to 95,000 clones, about 85% seen once. The CDR3 runs to 15 residues. This chain uses TRBV21-1 with TRBJ1-5; the table's D call of TRBD1 was not tested on the DNA. TRBV21-1 is a recognized pseudogene. The starting material was blood, obtained before dendritic cell vaccination. The sequence was obtained from a human donor with glioblastoma. The CDR3 nucleotides read TGTGCCAGCAGCAAAGGCAGGTCTAGCAATCAGCCCCAGCATTTT. Translating it yields CASSKGRSSNQPQHF.